This TCR beta chain emerged from a study of cytomegalovirus exposure and HLA in healthy donors. Study-level points and caveats: There were reportedly fewer N-insertions in an Asian-associated ancestry cluster than the roughly 670-donor mean, in a later analysis. Productive status was seen about 87% or about 30% of the time for most TCR beta V segments in an earlier analysis. Altogether, 164 TCR beta chains were recorded as cytomegalovirus-associated.

This clone was counted a few times. Its antigen is undetermined. Germline values: CDR1 SQVTM, CDR2 ANQGSEA. The CDR3 sequence is 12 residues long. V lost 5 bases and J 5 bases, leaving 10 bases between the germline ends. These donors, healthy bone marrow donors, were studied. The PCR used 60 Vbeta and 13 Jbeta primers. Measured with immunoSEQ multiplex PCR; TCRdb has only the in-frame clones, and not every one. The sample lists approximately 170,000 clones; roughly 85% were seen once. This clonotype originated in a boy between 2 and 10 years old in good health and CMV-seronegative. This chain uses TRBV29-1 with TRBJ2-1; D is possibly TRBD1 (6 bases). The sample consisted of PBMCs. CDR3 nucleotide sequence: TGCAGCGTTCGTAGGGGGAACAATGAGCAGTTCTTC. Its protein is CSVRRGNNEQFF.